This T cell receptor (beta chain) was captured by sequencing in a study of blood T cell repertoires in COVID-19. Across the study: T cells, B-cell-depleted T cells, or PBMCs supplied cDNA or gDNA.

Assay used: immunoSEQ multiplex PCR; TCRdb lists only in-frame clones, some missing. Among about 170,000 clones, around four fifths were seen once, and the ten largest hold about 4%. All enrollees were about 18 to 89 years old and from 25 or so US areas. Assignment of participants to cohorts was predicated upon participant-reported clinical history. This CDR3 has 14 residues. Trimming shortened V by 1 base and J by 11 bases, and 17 bases separated the two germline ends. Germline V gives CDR1 SEHNR, CDR2 FQNEAQ (reference sequence). Sequenced input: PBMCs or T cells enriched from blood (not recorded which). The chain carries TRBV7-9 and TRBJ1-1; the D gene is possibly TRBD1 (6 bases). The receptor comes from a woman between 50 and 59 years old in a cohort exposed to, infected with or recovered from COVID-19 (not recorded which). CDR3 residues: CASSLGGQQLEAFF. The CDR3 DNA sequence: TGTGCCAGCAGCTTAGGAGGACAGCAGTTAGAGGCTTTCTTT.